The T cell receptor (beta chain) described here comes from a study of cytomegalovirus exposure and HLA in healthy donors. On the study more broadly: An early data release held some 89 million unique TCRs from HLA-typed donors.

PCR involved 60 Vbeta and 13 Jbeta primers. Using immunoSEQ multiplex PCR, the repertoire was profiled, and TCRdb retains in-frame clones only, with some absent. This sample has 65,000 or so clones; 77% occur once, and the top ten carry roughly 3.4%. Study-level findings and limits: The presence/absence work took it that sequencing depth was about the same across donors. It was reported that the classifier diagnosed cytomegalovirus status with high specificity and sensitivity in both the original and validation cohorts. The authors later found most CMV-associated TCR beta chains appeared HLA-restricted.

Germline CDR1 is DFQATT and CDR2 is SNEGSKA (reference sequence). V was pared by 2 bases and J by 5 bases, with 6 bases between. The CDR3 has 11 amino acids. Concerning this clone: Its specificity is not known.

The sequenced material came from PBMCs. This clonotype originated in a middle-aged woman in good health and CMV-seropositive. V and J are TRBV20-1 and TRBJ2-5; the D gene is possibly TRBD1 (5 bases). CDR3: CSARRGETQYF. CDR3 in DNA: TGCAGTGCTAGAAGGGGTGAGACCCAGTACTTC.